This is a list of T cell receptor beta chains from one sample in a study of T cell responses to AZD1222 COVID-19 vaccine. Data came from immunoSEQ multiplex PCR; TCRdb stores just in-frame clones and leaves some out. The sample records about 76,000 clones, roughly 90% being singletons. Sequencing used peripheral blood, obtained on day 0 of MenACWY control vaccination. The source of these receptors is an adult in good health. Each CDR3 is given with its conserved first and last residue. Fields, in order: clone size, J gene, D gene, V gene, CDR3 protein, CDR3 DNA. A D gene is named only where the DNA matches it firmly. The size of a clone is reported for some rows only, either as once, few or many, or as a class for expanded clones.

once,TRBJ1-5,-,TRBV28,CASSPRGSHSNQPQHF,TGTGCCAGCAGTCCTAGAGGCTCCCATAGCAATCAGCCCCAGCATTTT
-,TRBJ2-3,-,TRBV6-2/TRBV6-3,CASSYGPETDTQYF,TGTGCCAGCAGTTACGGTCCGGAGACAGATACGCAGTATTTT
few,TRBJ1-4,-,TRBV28,CASSLTVGEKLFF,TGTGCCAGCAGTTTAACAGTTGGTGAAAAACTGTTTTTT
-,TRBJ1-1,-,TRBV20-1,CSARAQVSAFF,TGCAGTGCTAGAGCTCAGGTCTCGGCTTTCTTT
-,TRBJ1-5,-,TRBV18,CASSLQTDQPQHF,TGTGCCAGCTCACTTCAGACTGACCAGCCCCAGCATTTT
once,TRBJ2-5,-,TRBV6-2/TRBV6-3,CASSSTGNGKETQYF,TGTGCCAGCAGTTCGACGGGTAACGGGAAGGAGACCCAGTACTTC
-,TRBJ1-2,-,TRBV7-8,CASSPDRGGSRFGYTF,TGTGCCAGCAGCCCGGACCGGGGTGGGAGTCGTTTTGGCTACACCTTC
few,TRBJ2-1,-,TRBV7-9,CASSKTGNNEQFF,TGTGCCAGCAGCAAGACAGGAAACAATGAGCAGTTCTTC
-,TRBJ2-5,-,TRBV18,CASSPDVETQYF,TGTGCCAGCTCCCCGGACGTGGAGACCCAGTACTTC
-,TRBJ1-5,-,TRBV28,CASSPGQLNQPQHF,TGTGCCAGCAGTCCCGGACAGCTTAATCAGCCCCAGCATTTT
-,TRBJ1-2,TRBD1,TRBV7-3,CASSFSGTGFYGYTF,TGTGCCAGCAGCTTCTCCGGGACAGGCTTCTATGGCTACACCTTC
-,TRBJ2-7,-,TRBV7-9,CASSDGDSYEQYF,TGTGCCAGCAGCGACGGGGACTCCTACGAGCAGTACTTC
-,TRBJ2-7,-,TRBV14,CASSHVRRNYEQYF,TGTGCCAGCAGCCACGTTAGACGGAATTACGAGCAGTACTTC
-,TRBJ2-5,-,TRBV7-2,CASSLGSGLKETQYF,TGTGCCAGCAGCTTAGGTTCCGGACTAAAAGAGACCCAGTACTTC
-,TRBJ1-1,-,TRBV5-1,CASSRNTEAFF,TGCGCCAGCAGTCGGAACACTGAAGCTTTCTTT
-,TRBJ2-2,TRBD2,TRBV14,CASSRQLASELFF,TGTGCCAGCAGCCGCCAACTAGCGTCGGAGCTGTTTTTT
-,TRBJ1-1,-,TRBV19,CASSILVGPKDTEAFF,TGTGCCAGTAGTATCCTCGTGGGACCTAAGGACACTGAAGCTTTCTTT
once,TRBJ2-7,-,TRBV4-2,CASSQVGGPTAYEQYF,TGTGCCAGCAGCCAAGTGGGGGGCCCCACGGCCTACGAGCAGTACTTC
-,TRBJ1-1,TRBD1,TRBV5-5,CASSYRQGRNAEAFF,TGTGCCAGCAGCTATAGACAGGGCAGGAACGCTGAAGCTTTCTTT
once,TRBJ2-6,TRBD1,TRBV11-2,CASRFRGDRVPSGANVLTF,TGTGCCAGCAGGTTTCGGGGGGACAGGGTCCCCTCTGGGGCCAACGTCCTGACTTTC
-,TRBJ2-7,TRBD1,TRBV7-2,CASSPGTGPYEQYF,TGTGCCAGCAGCCCGGGGACAGGGCCCTACGAGCAGTACTTC
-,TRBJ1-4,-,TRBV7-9,CASSFSGVEVLFF,TGTGCCAGCAGCTTTTCGGGGGTTGAAGTACTGTTTTTT
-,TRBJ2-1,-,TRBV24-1,CATATASAPSYNEQFF,TGTGCCACCGCGACCGCAAGCGCGCCCTCCTACAATGAGCAGTTCTTC
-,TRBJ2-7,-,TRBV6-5,CATRRDVSYEQYF,TGTGCCACCCGAAGGGACGTTTCCTACGAGCAGTACTTC
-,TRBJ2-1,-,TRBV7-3,CASSLRGNNEQFF,TGTGCCAGCAGCTTACGGGGGAACAATGAGCAGTTCTTC
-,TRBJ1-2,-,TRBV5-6,CASSLELQPYGYTF,TGTGCCAGCAGCTTGGAGCTCCAGCCGTATGGCTACACCTTC
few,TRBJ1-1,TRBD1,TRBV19,CASSGGHRGETEAFF,TGTGCCAGTAGTGGGGGGCACAGGGGGGAAACTGAAGCTTTCTTT
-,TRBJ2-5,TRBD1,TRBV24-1,CATEAGGAPVRETQYF,TGTGCCACCGAGGCAGGGGGCGCCCCGGTTCGGGAGACCCAGTACTTC
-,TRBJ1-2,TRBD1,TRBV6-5,CASSYGTDRRSYGYTF,TGTGCCAGCAGTTACGGGACAGACCGGCGCAGCTATGGCTACACCTTC
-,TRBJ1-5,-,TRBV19,CASSVLWKYSNQPQHF,TGTGCCAGTAGTGTGCTTTGGAAATATAGCAATCAGCCCCAGCATTTT
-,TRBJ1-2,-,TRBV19,CASSIDRGYGYTF,TGTGCCAGTAGTATAGATCGAGGATATGGCTACACCTTC
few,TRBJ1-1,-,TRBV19,CASGHLNTEAFF,TGTGCCTCGGGACATTTGAACACTGAAGCTTTCTTT
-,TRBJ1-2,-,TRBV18,CASSPLFGKANYGYTF,TGTGCCAGCTCACCACTTTTCGGTAAAGCTAACTATGGCTACACCTTC
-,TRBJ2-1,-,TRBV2,CAGTLNGEQFF,TGTGCCGGAACTCTTAACGGTGAGCAGTTCTTC
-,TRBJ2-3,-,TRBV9,CASSVRLGSDTQYF,TGTGCCAGCAGCGTACGTCTCGGGTCAGATACGCAGTATTTT
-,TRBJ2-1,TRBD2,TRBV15,CATSRTSGFLNEQFF,TGTGCCACCAGCAGAACTAGCGGGTTTTTGAATGAGCAGTTCTTC
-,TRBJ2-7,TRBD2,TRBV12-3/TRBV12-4,CASRLAGGPEQYF,TGTGCCAGCCGGCTAGCGGGAGGGCCCGAGCAGTACTTC
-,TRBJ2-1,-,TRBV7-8,CASSSGLALNNEQFF,TGTGCCAGCAGCTCGGGGCTAGCGCTCAACAATGAGCAGTTCTTC
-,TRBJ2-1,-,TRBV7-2,CASSLGGGKNYNEQFF,TGTGCCAGCAGCTTAGGAGGCGGGAAGAATTACAATGAGCAGTTCTTC
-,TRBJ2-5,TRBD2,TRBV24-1,CATSLGLAGTQETQYF,TGTGCCACCAGCCTAGGACTAGCGGGGACGCAAGAGACCCAGTACTTC
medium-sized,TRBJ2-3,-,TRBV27,CASSWADLRGDTQYF,TGTGCCAGCAGTTGGGCGGATCTAAGGGGGGATACGCAGTATTTT
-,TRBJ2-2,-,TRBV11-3,CASSFSTSSTGELFF,TGTGCCAGCAGCTTTTCTACTAGTTCCACCGGGGAGCTGTTTTTT
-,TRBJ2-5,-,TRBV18,CASSLNSDETQYF,TGTGCCAGCTCACTCAACAGTGATGAGACCCAGTACTTC
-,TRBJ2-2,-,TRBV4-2,CASSRSRASAGELFF,TGTGCCAGCAGCCGGTCTAGGGCGAGCGCCGGGGAGCTGTTTTTT